These 27 T cell receptor beta chains originate from one sample sequenced in a study of blood T cell repertoires in COVID-19. Profiled with immunoSEQ multiplex PCR; TCRdb holds only in-frame clones, not every one. The data hold roughly 250,000 clones, with around 89% observed a single time. Sequenced material: PBMCs or T cells enriched from blood (not recorded which). These receptors originate from a man in his forties or fifties who had recovered from COVID-19.

The V call is TRBV7-2, the J call TRBJ1-4; D remains ambiguous. V was shortened by 2 bases and J by 10 bases, with 11 bases between the two germline ends. The germline V gene has CDR1 SGHTA and CDR2 FQGNSA. There are 13 residues in the CDR3. In DNA, the CDR3 is TGTGCCAGCAGCTTATCCGGGGAGGCAAAACTGTTTTTT. Protein sequence: CASSLSGEAKLFF.

The chain combines TRBV15 with TRBJ1-5, with D possibly matching TRBD1 (5 bases). This CDR3 spans 16 amino acids. V was pared by 1 base and J by 0 bases, with 10 bases between. Germline-derived CDR1 and CDR2 are LNHNV and YYDKDF (reference sequence). The CDR3 DNA sequence: TGTGCCACCAGCAGAGGCCTGACAGATAGCAATCAGCCCCAGCATTTT. This codes for CATSRGLTDSNQPQHF.

This chain links TRBV6-5 with TRBJ1-3, with TRBD1 as a possible D gene (5 bases). Germline loops: CDR1 MNHEY, CDR2 SVGAGI. V was pared by 7 bases and J by 0 bases, with 13 bases between. This CDR3 spans 15 amino acids. CDR3 DNA sequence: TGTGCCAGCATTAGAGACAGCACCTCTGGAAACACCATATATTTT. It yields the protein CASIRDSTSGNTIYF.

This rearrangement joins TRBV5-4 to TRBJ1-4; 7 nucleotides match TRBD1. The CDR3 runs to 14 residues. CDR1 and CDR2 from the germline V gene are SGHNT and YYREEE (reference sequence). V trimming: 4 bases; J trimming: 4 bases; junction bases outside the gene matches: 4. The CDR3 coding sequence is TGTGCCAGCAGCCCGGACAGGTTTAATGAAAAACTGTTTTTT. Amino acids: CASSPDRFNEKLFF.

The chain uses TRBV5-4 and TRBJ1-2; D remains unclear. Germline-derived CDR1 and CDR2 are SGHNT and YYREEE (reference sequence). V lost 0 bases and J 2 bases, leaving 14 bases between the germline ends. The length of the CDR3 is 16 residues. The CDR3 sequence: CASSLVREGRNYGYTF. As DNA, the CDR3 is TGTGCCAGCAGCTTGGTAAGGGAGGGAAGGAACTATGGCTACACCTTC. Combining the CDR3 with reference TRBV5-4 and TRBJ1-2 gives the whole variable domain ETGVTQSPTHLIKTRGQQVTLRCSSQSGHNTVSWYQQALGQGPQFIFQYYREEENGRGNFPPRFSGLQFPNYSSELNVNALELDDSALYLCASSLVREGRNYGYTFGSGTRLTVV.

The CDR3 coding sequence is TGTGCCAGCAGCTTAGGCAGGGTCACCTACGAGCAGTACTTC. As protein: CASSLGRVTYEQYF. The chain combines TRBV13 with TRBJ2-7, with a weak D call TRBD1 (5 bases). This CDR3 has 14 residues. Germline CDR1 and CDR2: PRHDT and FYEKMQ (reference sequence). With 0 bases removed from V and 2 bases from J, the gap between germline ends came to 8 bases.

V and J are TRBV12-5 and TRBJ1-6, with TRBD1 matching 7 bases. Trimming cost V 0 bases and J 0 bases; bases outside gene matches: 8. Germline CDR1 reads LGHNT; CDR2 reads FRNRAP. The CDR3 runs to 19 residues. CDR3 nucleotides: TGTGCTAGTGGTTTGGTCACCGGGACAGAAAGCTCCTATAATTCACCCCTCCACTTT. The encoded protein is CASGLVTGTESSYNSPLHF.

V usage is TRBV10-3 and J usage is TRBJ2-7, with 8 positions matching TRBD1. The CDR3 is 14 amino acids. J gave up 5 bases and V 3 bases, and 6 bases lay outside the gene matches. Germline V gene data show CDR1 as ENHRY and CDR2 as SYGVKD. CDR3 coding DNA: TGTGCCATCAGTGACTCCGGACAGGGTAACGAGCAGTACTTC. It specifies CAISDSGQGNEQYF.

Points on this clone: The sample carries other DNA sequences with the same CDR3. The chain uses TRBV19 and TRBJ2-7; 9 nucleotides align to TRBD2. CDR3 size: 14 residues. Germline V gives CDR1 LNHDA, CDR2 SQIVND (reference sequence). The V segment lost 2 bases and the J segment 4 bases; nucleotides outside the gene matches: 3. In DNA form, the CDR3 reads TGTGCCAGTAGTATAAGGGCGGGAGGGTACGAGCAGTACTTC. Its translation is CASSIRAGGYEQYF.

The V gene is TRBV29-1, the J gene TRBJ2-2; D might be TRBD1 (5 bases). Between the trimmed V and J ends, which lost 7 bases and 1 base, there was a span of 10 bases. The CDR3 is 13 residues long. The germline V gene has CDR1 SQVTM and CDR2 ANQGSEA. The chain's CDR3 is CSALGQNTGELFF. CDR3 DNA: TGCAGCGCCTTAGGACAGAACACCGGGGAGCTGTTTTTT.

The chain couples TRBV5-1 to TRBJ1-1; 8 bases fit TRBD1. The CDR3 spans 16 residues. After removal of 0 bases from V and 0 bases from J, the junction contained 4 bases not matched to a gene. Germline CDR1 and CDR2: SGHRS and YFSETQ. DNA for the CDR3: TGCGCCAGCAGCTTGGTCGCAGGGGGCGTGAACACTGAAGCTTTCTTT. Its protein is CASSLVAGGVNTEAFF.

The chain couples TRBV7-8 to TRBJ1-1; 8 bases are shared with TRBD1. V lost 7 bases to trimming and J lost 4 bases; unmatched junction nucleotides: 8. The CDR3 has 14 amino acids. Germline V gene sequence: CDR1 SGHVS, CDR2 FQNEAQ. The CDR3 DNA sequence: TGTGCCAGCATCAGAAGTCAGGGGGCCACTGAAGCTTTCTTT. This codes for CASIRSQGATEAFF.

This clone is a singleton in its sample. The J gene is TRBJ2-1, the V gene TRBV18, with 7 bases fitting TRBD1. The CDR3 runs 15 residues. J lost 3 bases, V lost 6 bases, and 8 bases had no gene match. Germline CDR1 is KGHSH and CDR2 is LQKENI. CDR3 coding DNA: TGTGCCAGCTCGCCGGGACAGAGAGACTACAATGAGCAGTTCTTC. Protein sequence: CASSPGQRDYNEQFF.

The rearrangement joins TRBV2 to TRBJ2-1; 10 bases fit TRBD2. Looked up from germline, CDR1 is SNHLY and CDR2 is FYNNEI. V lost 7 bases, J lost 9 bases, and 12 bases stayed unmatched. The CDR3 covers 15 residues. CDR3 nucleotide sequence: TGTGCCAGCACGTCGGAGCGGGAGGGCAGGGGTGAGCAGTTCTTC. Protein product: CASTSEREGRGEQFF.

The chain recombines TRBV7-8 with TRBJ2-6; 9 positions agree with TRBD1. This CDR3 is built from 16 residues. V lost 5 bases and J lost 2; bases outside the gene matches: 4. Germline V gives CDR1 SGHVS, CDR2 FQNEAQ. The CDR3 sequence: CASSPRDRAGANVLTF. The CDR3 DNA follows: TGTGCCAGCAGCCCCCGGGACAGGGCTGGGGCCAACGTCCTGACTTTC.

This chain uses TRBV9 with TRBJ2-1, with 12 nucleotides matching TRBD2. The V and J ends lost 6 bases and 10 bases, in that order; junction bases with no gene match: 11. This CDR3 comprises 15 residues. In germline, CDR1 is SGDLS, CDR2 YYNGEE. The CDR3 here is CASTRLAGVQEEQFF. The CDR3 nucleotides read TGTGCCAGCACCAGACTAGCGGGAGTCCAAGAGGAGCAGTTCTTC.

This chain joins TRBV7-3 and TRBJ2-3; TRBD1 matches at 9 bases. The germline V gene has CDR1 SGHTA and CDR2 FQGTGA. Germline trimming cut 4 bases from V and 4 bases from J; bases unmatched to any gene: 6. This CDR3 contains 15 residues. The DNA of the CDR3 is TGTGCCAGCAGCTGGGGACAGGGTGGCGCAGATACGCAGTATTTT. This sequence encodes CASSWGQGGADTQYF.

The chain couples TRBV7-6 to TRBJ2-2; 11 nucleotides match TRBD2. This CDR3 is 18 amino acids long. Germline values: CDR1 SGHVS, CDR2 FNYEAQ. V shed 5 bases and J 7 bases; nucleotides not matched to a gene: 15. The CDR3 loop reads CASSPKRGSGRAIGELFF. For the CDR3, the DNA is TGTGCCAGCAGCCCAAAAAGGGGTAGCGGGAGGGCCATCGGGGAGCTGTTTTTT.

This clone was found once. The rearrangement joins TRBV9 to TRBJ1-4; D remains ambiguous. The germline V gene encodes CDR1 SGDLS and CDR2 YYNGEE. The germline V and J ends were trimmed by 0 bases and 6 bases, with 9 bases remaining between them. This CDR3 has 14 residues. In nucleotides, the CDR3 is TGTGCCAGCAGCGTAGATTGGCGGGATGAAAAACTGTTTTTT. Translating gives CASSVDWRDEKLFF.

CDR3 amino acids: CASSITGQEQETQYF. The CDR3 DNA sequence: TGTGCCAGTAGTATTACTGGACAGGAACAAGAGACCCAGTACTTC. The chain carries TRBV19 and TRBJ2-5, with 7 bases matching TRBD1. Germline CDR1 reads LNHDA; CDR2 reads SQIVND (reference sequence). V lost 3 bases and J lost 2; bases outside the gene matches: 6. The CDR3 covers 15 residues.

This clone was seen only once. The V gene is TRBV28, the J gene TRBJ1-2, with D uncertain. The CDR3 has 13 amino acids. The germline CDR1 and CDR2 sequences are MDHEN and SYDVKM. The V end lost 6 bases, the J end lost 4 bases, and 12 bases lay between the germline ends. Here the CDR3 reads CASSRLDGYGYTF. DNA of the CDR3: TGTGCCAGCAGCCGACTCGACGGCTATGGCTACACCTTC.

Details on this clone: The sample contains more than one DNA sequence encoding this CDR3. Here the CDR3 reads CASSLDYQETQYF. CDR3 DNA: TGTGCCAGCAGCCTGGACTATCAAGAGACCCAGTACTTC. The V and J genes are TRBV5-4 and TRBJ2-5; possible D gene TRBD2, 6 bases. The CDR3 spans 13 residues. The germline CDR1 and CDR2 sequences are SGHNT and YYREEE (reference sequence). V was cut by 4 bases and J by 2 bases, with 9 bases left in between.

This sequence joins TRBV20-1 and TRBJ2-1, with TRBD2 matching over 8 bases. J lost 7 bases, V lost 3 bases, and 8 bases had no gene match. Germline V lookup: CDR1 DFQATT, CDR2 SNEGSKA (reference sequence). The CDR3 loop spans 14 amino acids. The DNA for the CDR3 is TGCAGTGCTAGTGACGGGAGGGCCTTGAATGAGCAGTTCTTC. Amino acid sequence: CSASDGRALNEQFF.

V usage is TRBV28 and J usage is TRBJ1-5; perhaps TRBD1 as D (5 bases). The CDR3 sequence is 16 residues long. Germline CDR1 reads MDHEN; CDR2 reads SYDVKM. Trimming stripped 1 base from V and 0 bases from J, with 10 bases between. The CDR3 DNA reads as TGTGCCAGCAGTTTATTGGGGGGTCTTAGCAATCAGCCCCAGCATTTT. Translating gives CASSLLGGLSNQPQHF.

In its sample, this clone was seen many times. V is TRBV12-3 or TRBV12-4 and J is TRBJ1-2; D gene unclear. This CDR3 region has 13 residues. V was pared by 6 bases and J by 3 bases, with 11 bases between. CDR3 loop: CASSPNRDYGYTF. CDR3 in DNA: TGTGCCAGCAGCCCAAACAGAGACTATGGCTACACCTTC.

The chain links TRBV7-2 to TRBJ2-1, with 14 bases that match TRBD2. The CDR3 consists of 18 residues. Germline assignment: CDR1 SGHTA and CDR2 FQGNSA. The trim removed 2 bases at V and 2 bases at J, leaving 5 bases unmatched. Here the CDR3 reads CASSLKTSGGDTYNEQFF. The DNA for the CDR3 is TGTGCCAGCAGCTTAAAGACTAGCGGGGGGGATACCTACAATGAGCAGTTCTTC.

CDR3 sequence reads: CASSQDRTTGGYGYTF. For the CDR3, the DNA is TGCGCCAGCAGCCAAGATCGGACGACAGGGGGCTATGGCTACACCTTC. This chain connects TRBV4-3 to TRBJ1-2; 9 positions match TRBD1. CDR3 length: 16 amino acids. The V gene's germline CDR1 is LGHNA and CDR2 YSLEER. The trim removed 0 bases at V and 4 bases at J, leaving 6 bases unmatched.